These T cell receptor beta chains were read from a single sample in a study of response to subunit inactivated influenza vaccine. TCRdb itself ran the RT-PCR reads through MiXCR, one entry per CDR3 protein. The table records about 540,000 distinct CDR3 sequences, around 21% of them present only once. This same sample was also taken into another study, of T cells expressing NK-cell markers.

The specimen was CD4+ T cells sorted from PBMCs, collected about 12 days after vaccination. All receptors come from a man aged 45-65 years who received an inactivated influenza vaccine. CDR3s include the opening cysteine and the closing phenylalanine or tryptophan. Each record gives: D gene, J gene, V gene, clone size, CDR3 DNA, CDR3 protein. The D gene is left open where the match is weak. The size entry is marked missing in some rows and otherwise reads once, few, many or a size class.

d_gene: -
j_gene: TRBJ1-6
v_gene: TRBV20-1
abundance: -
CDR3nt: TGCAGTGCTAGAAAACGGTTAGGGGATAATTCACCCCTCCACTTT
CDR3aa: CSARKRLGDNSPLHF

d_gene: -
j_gene: TRBJ2-3
v_gene: TRBV10-1
abundance: few
CDR3nt: TGCGCCAGCAGTGTATCAGGGGCAGATACGCAGTATTTT
CDR3aa: CASSVSGADTQYF

d_gene: -
j_gene: TRBJ2-1
v_gene: TRBV5-1
abundance: -
CDR3nt: TGCGCCAGCAGCCCTCCGGGACGGATCTACAATGAGCAGTTCTTC
CDR3aa: CASSPPGRIYNEQFF

d_gene: -
j_gene: TRBJ2-3
v_gene: TRBV6-1
abundance: -
CDR3nt: TGTGCCAGCAGACTCCGTGTACAGGGTCCAGATACGCAGTATTTT
CDR3aa: CASRLRVQGPDTQYF

d_gene: -
j_gene: TRBJ2-4
v_gene: TRBV6-5
abundance: -
CDR3nt: TGTGCCAGCAGTTACTCTCCGGGGGTGGGAAACATTCAGTACTTC
CDR3aa: CASSYSPGVGNIQYF

d_gene: -
j_gene: TRBJ2-5
v_gene: TRBV5-5
abundance: -
CDR3nt: TGTGCCAGCAGCCCCACGGCCACGGGATCGACCCAGTACTTC
CDR3aa: CASSPTATGSTQYF

d_gene: -
j_gene: TRBJ2-3
v_gene: TRBV30
abundance: -
CDR3nt: TGTGCCTGGATAGGCGGCACAGATACGCAGTATTTT
CDR3aa: CAWIGGTDTQYF

d_gene: -
j_gene: TRBJ2-5
v_gene: TRBV5-1
abundance: -
CDR3nt: TGCGCCAGCAGAGAGGAGCAGACCCAGTACTTC
CDR3aa: CASREEQTQYF

d_gene: -
j_gene: TRBJ1-6
v_gene: TRBV6-5
abundance: few
CDR3nt: TGTGCCAGCAGTTACTCGGGCGATAGCTATAATTCACCCCTCCACTTT
CDR3aa: CASSYSGDSYNSPLHF

d_gene: -
j_gene: TRBJ2-7
v_gene: TRBV7-2
abundance: few
CDR3nt: TGTGCCAGCAGCCAAAGAGGAACGGGGGCCGGCGAGCAGTACTTC
CDR3aa: CASSQRGTGAGEQYF

d_gene: -
j_gene: TRBJ2-7
v_gene: TRBV27
abundance: many
CDR3nt: TGTGCCAGCAGTCCCCTTGGAAGAGGGGGGTACGAGCAGTACTTC
CDR3aa: CASSPLGRGGYEQYF

d_gene: -
j_gene: TRBJ2-2
v_gene: TRBV4-1
abundance: -
CDR3nt: TGCGCCAGCAGCCAAGAAAGACAGTGGGGCACCGGGGAGCTGTTTTTT
CDR3aa: CASSQERQWGTGELFF

d_gene: -
j_gene: TRBJ2-6
v_gene: TRBV5-1
abundance: once
CDR3nt: TGCGCCAGCAGCTTGGGAACCTTCGCTGGGGCCAACGTCCTGACTTTC
CDR3aa: CASSLGTFAGANVLTF

d_gene: TRBD1
j_gene: TRBJ1-4
v_gene: TRBV20-1
abundance: -
CDR3nt: TGCAGTGCTAGAGAGACAGGGGGGGAAAAACTGTTTTTT
CDR3aa: CSARETGGEKLFF

d_gene: TRBD1
j_gene: TRBJ1-2
v_gene: TRBV12-5
abundance: few
CDR3nt: TGTGCTAGTGGTCCCGGACAGGGGAGATCCTATGGCTACACCTTC
CDR3aa: CASGPGQGRSYGYTF

d_gene: TRBD1
j_gene: TRBJ2-7
v_gene: TRBV19
abundance: -
CDR3nt: TGTGCCAGTAAAACCAGGGGGTCCTACGAGCAGTACTTC
CDR3aa: CASKTRGSYEQYF

d_gene: TRBD1
j_gene: TRBJ1-1
v_gene: TRBV5-4
abundance: -
CDR3nt: TGTGCCAGCAGCTTGGAAACAGGGGGCTGGACTGAAGCTTTCTTT
CDR3aa: CASSLETGGWTEAFF

d_gene: TRBD1
j_gene: TRBJ2-1
v_gene: TRBV7-6
abundance: -
CDR3nt: TGTGCCAGCAGCTTAGCTGGTTACGGGACAGGTTCGTTTGATGAGCAGTTCTTC
CDR3aa: CASSLAGYGTGSFDEQFF

d_gene: TRBD2
j_gene: TRBJ2-1
v_gene: TRBV3-1
abundance: few
CDR3nt: TGTGCCAGCAGCCAAGCTTCGACTAGCTCCCCCTCAGTTGAGCAGTTCTTC
CDR3aa: CASSQASTSSPSVEQFF

d_gene: -
j_gene: TRBJ2-2
v_gene: TRBV27
abundance: -
CDR3nt: TGTGCCAGCAGCCCCTGGGCTGACGGGGAGCTGTTTTTT
CDR3aa: CASSPWADGELFF

d_gene: -
j_gene: TRBJ2-3
v_gene: TRBV6-2/TRBV6-3
abundance: few
CDR3nt: TGTGCCAGCAGTTATAGGACCACTCCGGGGCACGTGGGCACAGATACGCAGTATTTT
CDR3aa: CASSYRTTPGHVGTDTQYF

d_gene: -
j_gene: TRBJ1-1
v_gene: TRBV7-3
abundance: few
CDR3nt: TGTGCCAGCAGCTTAACTTCGTGGTCAGACGGAGCTTTCTTT
CDR3aa: CASSLTSWSDGAFF

d_gene: TRBD2
j_gene: TRBJ2-5
v_gene: TRBV5-1
abundance: -
CDR3nt: TGCGCCAGCAGCTTGGGACTAGCGGGGGCCAGGGAGACCCAGTACTTC
CDR3aa: CASSLGLAGARETQYF

d_gene: -
j_gene: TRBJ1-4
v_gene: TRBV6-1
abundance: -
CDR3nt: TGTGCCAGCACAGGCAGCGTACGGGAAAAACTGTTTTTT
CDR3aa: CASTGSVREKLFF

d_gene: TRBD2
j_gene: TRBJ2-7
v_gene: TRBV29-1
abundance: -
CDR3nt: TGCAGCGTGGGACTAGCGGGAGTAAGGGACGGCGAGCAGTACTTC
CDR3aa: CSVGLAGVRDGEQYF